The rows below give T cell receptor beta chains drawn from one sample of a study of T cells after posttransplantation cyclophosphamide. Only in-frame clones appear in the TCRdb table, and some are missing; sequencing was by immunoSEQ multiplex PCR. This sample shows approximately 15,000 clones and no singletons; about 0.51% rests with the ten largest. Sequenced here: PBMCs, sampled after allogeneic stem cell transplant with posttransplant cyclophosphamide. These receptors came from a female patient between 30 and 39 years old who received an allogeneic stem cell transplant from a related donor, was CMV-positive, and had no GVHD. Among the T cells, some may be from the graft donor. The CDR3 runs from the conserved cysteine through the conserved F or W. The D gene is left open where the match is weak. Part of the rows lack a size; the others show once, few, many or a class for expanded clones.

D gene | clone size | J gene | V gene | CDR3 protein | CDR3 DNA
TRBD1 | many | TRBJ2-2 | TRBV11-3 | CASSPFSGQGNRGELFF | TGTGCCAGCAGCCCCTTTTCCGGACAGGGGAACCGCGGGGAGCTGTTTTTT
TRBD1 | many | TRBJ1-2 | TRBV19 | CASTFPGQGARGYTF | TGTGCCAGTACATTCCCGGGACAGGGGGCGCGAGGCTACACCTTC
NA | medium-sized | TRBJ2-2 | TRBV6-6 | CASSRDFTGELFF | TGTGCCAGCAGTCGCGATTTCACCGGGGAGCTGTTTTTT
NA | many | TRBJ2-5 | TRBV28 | CASSLSFEGETQYF | TGTGCCAGCAGTTTAAGTTTTGAGGGAGAGACCCAGTACTTC
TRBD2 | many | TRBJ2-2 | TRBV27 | CASSLVVAGALTAGELFF | TGTGCCAGCAGTTTAGTGGTAGCGGGAGCCCTGACCGCCGGGGAGCTGTTTTTT
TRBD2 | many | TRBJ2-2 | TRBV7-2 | CASSLVASSGGAGELFF | TGTGCCAGCAGCTTAGTCGCCAGTAGTGGGGGGGCCGGGGAGCTGTTTTTT
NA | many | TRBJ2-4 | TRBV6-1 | CASSERVGLTPKNIQYF | TGTGCCAGCAGTGAACGAGTGGGCCTCACACCCAAAAACATTCAGTACTTC
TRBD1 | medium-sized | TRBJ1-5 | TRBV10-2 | CASSEPGTGGIQPQHF | TGCGCCAGCAGTGAGCCAGGGACAGGGGGAATCCAGCCCCAGCATTTT
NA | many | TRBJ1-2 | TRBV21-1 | CASTGPPGGVSGYTF | TGTGCCAGCACCGGCCCGCCAGGGGGAGTTAGCGGCTACACCTTC
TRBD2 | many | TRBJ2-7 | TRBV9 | CASSLGLAGGYEQYF | TGTGCCAGCAGCTTAGGACTAGCGGGAGGGTACGAGCAGTACTTC
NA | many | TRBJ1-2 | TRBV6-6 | CAEGEDPLYGYTF | TGTGCGGAAGGGGAGGATCCGCTTTATGGCTACACCTTC
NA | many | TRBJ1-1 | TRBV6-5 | CASSYTRSLYPYEAFF | TGTGCCAGCAGTTACACTCGGAGCCTCTACCCCTATGAAGCTTTCTTT
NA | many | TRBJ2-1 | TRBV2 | CAIYVSNEQFF | TGTGCCATATACGTGAGCAATGAGCAGTTCTTC
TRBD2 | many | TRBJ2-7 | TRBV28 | CASSVGTSSYEQYF | TGTGCCAGCAGTGTCGGGACTAGTTCCTACGAGCAGTACTTC
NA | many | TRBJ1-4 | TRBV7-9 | CASSAVGINEKLFF | TGTGCCAGCAGCGCGGTCGGAATTAATGAAAAACTGTTTTTT
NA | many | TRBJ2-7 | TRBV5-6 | CASSFRAALGDPTYEQYF | TGTGCCAGCAGCTTTCGAGCCGCCCTAGGGGATCCCACGTACGAGCAGTACTTC
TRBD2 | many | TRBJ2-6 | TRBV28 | CASSQDLGEGDVLTF | TGTGCCAGCAGCCAGGACTTAGGGGAGGGCGACGTCCTGACTTTC
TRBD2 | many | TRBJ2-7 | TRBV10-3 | CAISETAGGYEQYF | TGTGCCATCAGTGAGACGGCGGGAGGCTACGAGCAGTACTTC
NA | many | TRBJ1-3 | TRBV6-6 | CASSYSQGRSGNTIYF | TGTGCCAGCAGTTACTCGCAGGGGCGCTCTGGAAACACCATATATTTT
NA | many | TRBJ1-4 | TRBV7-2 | CASTQARVYGEKLFF | TGTGCCAGCACCCAGGCCAGGGTGTATGGTGAAAAACTGTTTTTT
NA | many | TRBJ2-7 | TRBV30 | CAWTGTTYEQYF | TGTGCCTGGACCGGGACAACCTACGAGCAGTACTTC
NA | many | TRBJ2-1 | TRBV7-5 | CARSLWRGLSYNEQFF | TGTGCCAGAAGCTTGTGGCGGGGACTCTCCTACAATGAGCAGTTCTTC
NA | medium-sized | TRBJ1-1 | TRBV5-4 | CASSLQGGAEAFF | TGTGCCAGCAGCCTCCAGGGAGGAGCTGAAGCTTTCTTT
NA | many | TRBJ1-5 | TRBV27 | CASSIRTGGGQPQHF | TGTGCCAGCAGTATACGAACGGGAGGCGGTCAGCCCCAGCATTTT
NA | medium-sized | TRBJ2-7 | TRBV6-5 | CASSMDSAPYEQYF | TGTGCCAGCAGTATGGACAGCGCTCCCTACGAGCAGTACTTC
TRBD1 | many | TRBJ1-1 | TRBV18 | CAPGQGMNTEAFF | TGTGCCCCCGGACAGGGGATGAACACTGAAGCTTTCTTT
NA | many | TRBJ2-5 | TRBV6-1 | CASRLSRLAQYF | TGTGCCAGCAGGCTATCTAGGTTGGCCCAGTACTTC
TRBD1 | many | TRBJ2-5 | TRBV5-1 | CASSLQGVLQETQYF | TGCGCCAGCAGCTTACAGGGGGTCCTCCAAGAGACCCAGTACTTC
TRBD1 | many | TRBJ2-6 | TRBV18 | CASSQGQGAAGANVLTF | TGTGCCAGCTCTCAAGGACAGGGGGCGGCCGGGGCCAACGTCCTGACTTTC
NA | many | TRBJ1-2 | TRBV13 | CASSLGGKTRGAYQSNYGYTF | TGTGCCAGCAGCTTAGGGGGGAAGACTCGGGGGGCCTACCAATCTAACTATGGCTACACCTTC
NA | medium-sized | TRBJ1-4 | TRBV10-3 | CAISDGGAVEKLFF | TGTGCCATCAGTGATGGGGGGGCTGTTGAAAAACTGTTTTTT
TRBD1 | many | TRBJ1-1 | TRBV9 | CASSVDPGQALNTEAFF | TGTGCCAGCAGCGTAGACCCGGGACAGGCCTTGAACACTGAAGCTTTCTTT
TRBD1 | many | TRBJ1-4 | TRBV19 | CASSRTGNEKLFF | TGTGCCAGTAGTAGGACAGGTAATGAAAAACTGTTTTTT
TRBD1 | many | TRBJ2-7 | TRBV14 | CASSRDSSYEQYF | TGTGCCAGCAGCCGGGACAGCTCCTACGAGCAGTACTTC
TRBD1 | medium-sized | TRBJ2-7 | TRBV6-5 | CASSYGTGVSYEQYF | TGTGCCAGCAGTTACGGGACAGGGGTCTCCTACGAGCAGTACTTC
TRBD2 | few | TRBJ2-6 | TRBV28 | CASSLPLSGRAEIAGANVLTF | TGTGCCAGCAGTTTACCCCTCAGCGGGAGGGCCGAGATTGCTGGGGCCAACGTCCTGACTTTC
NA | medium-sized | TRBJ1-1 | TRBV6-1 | CASRIFFSDTEAFF | TGTGCCAGCAGAATATTCTTTTCGGACACTGAAGCTTTCTTT
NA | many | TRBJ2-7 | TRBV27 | CASRVYGGREQYF | TGTGCCAGCAGAGTTTATGGTGGTCGGGAGCAGTACTTC
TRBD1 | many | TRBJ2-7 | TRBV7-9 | CASSLGTGASYEQYF | TGTGCCAGCAGCTTAGGGACAGGGGCCTCCTACGAGCAGTACTTC
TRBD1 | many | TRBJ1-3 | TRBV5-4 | CASSRGTGTGNTIYF | TGTGCCAGCAGCCGTGGGACAGGCACTGGAAACACCATATATTTT
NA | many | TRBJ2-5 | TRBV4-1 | CASSQEGSNRAGTQYF | TGCGCCAGCAGCCAAGAAGGGTCTAACCGTGCGGGGACCCAGTACTTC
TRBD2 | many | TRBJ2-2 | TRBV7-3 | CASSLRRGDTGELFF | TGTGCCAGCAGCTTAAGGCGGGGGGACACCGGGGAGCTGTTTTTT
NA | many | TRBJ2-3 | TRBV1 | CTASSGHSTDTQYF | TGCACGGCAAGCAGCGGCCATAGCACAGATACGCAGTATTTT
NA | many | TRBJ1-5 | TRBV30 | CAWSLGHNSNQPQHF | TGTGCCTGGTCCCTGGGCCACAATAGCAATCAGCCCCAGCATTTT
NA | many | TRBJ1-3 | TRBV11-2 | CASSLGHTPGNTIYF | TGTGCCAGCAGCTTAGGGCATACCCCTGGAAACACCATATATTTT
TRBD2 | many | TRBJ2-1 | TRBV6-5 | CASTQTSGSYNEQFF | TGTGCCAGCACCCAGACTAGCGGGAGCTACAATGAGCAGTTCTTC
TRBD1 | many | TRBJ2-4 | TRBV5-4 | CASSLEIGRGSKNIQYF | TGTGCCAGCAGCTTGGAAATCGGCAGGGGGTCCAAAAACATTCAGTACTTC
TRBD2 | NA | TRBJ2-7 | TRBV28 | CASSFPLSGLPYEQYF | TGTGCCAGCAGTTTCCCCCTTAGCGGGCTACCCTACGAGCAGTACTTC
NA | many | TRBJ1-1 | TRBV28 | CASSGIRLVNTEAFF | TGTGCCAGCAGTGGCATCAGGCTGGTGAACACTGAAGCTTTCTTT
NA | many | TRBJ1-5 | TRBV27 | CASSPRTDFSYINQPQHF | TGTGCCAGCAGTCCCAGGACAGATTTCTCATATATCAATCAGCCCCAGCATTTT